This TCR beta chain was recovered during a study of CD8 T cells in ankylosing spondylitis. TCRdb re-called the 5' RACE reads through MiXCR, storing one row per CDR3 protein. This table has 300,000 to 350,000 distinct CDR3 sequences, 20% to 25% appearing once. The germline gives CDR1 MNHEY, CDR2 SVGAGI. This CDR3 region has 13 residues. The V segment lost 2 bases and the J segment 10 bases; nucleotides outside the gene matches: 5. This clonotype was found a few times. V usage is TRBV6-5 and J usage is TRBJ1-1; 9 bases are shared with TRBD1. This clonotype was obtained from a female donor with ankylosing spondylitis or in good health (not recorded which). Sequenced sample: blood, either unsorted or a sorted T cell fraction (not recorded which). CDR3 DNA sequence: TGTGCCAGCAGTTACGCCGGGACAGGGCCAGCTTTCTTT. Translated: CASSYAGTGPAFF.